Each of the 15 T cell receptor delta chains below was sequenced from the same sample in a study of γδ T cells in repeated Plasmodium falciparum infection. TCRdb called clones from the multiplex PCR reads again using CATT. The profile shows roughly 48,000 delta-chain clones, around 1.6% of them singletons. Flow sorting of PBMC yielded separate Vgamma9/Vdelta2+ and Vdelta2-negative gammadelta T cell populations for bulk repertoire analysis. Sequenced: gamma-delta T cells from blood. The source is a pool of human donors (malaria-infected and uninfected, not separated).

About this clone: This DNA translates differently at residue 10 from the TCRdb protein, which is that of a much larger clone; a read error is likely, and the protein shown is the DNA's own translation. The V and J genes are TRDV1 and TRDJ1; D uncertain. Per germline, CDR1 TSWWSYY and CDR2 QGS. The CDR3 has 19 residues. V lost 1 base to trimming and J lost 4 bases, with 25 bases between them. The CDR3: CALGEHKADSGARVDKLIF. CDR3 coding DNA: TGTGCTCTTGGGGAACATAAGGCGGACTCGGGTGCTCGGGTCGATAAACTCATCTTT.

This clone was counted a few times. For this DNA, TCRdb reports the protein of a much larger clone, which diverges at residue 12, most likely from a read error; the protein presented here is translated directly from the DNA. The gene calls are TRDV1 and TRDJ1; 10 nucleotides match TRDD3. Trimming cost V 9 bases and J 13 bases; bases outside gene matches: 17. Germline V gene sequence: CDR1 TSWWSYY, CDR2 QGS. This CDR3 is 14 amino acids long. The DNA of the CDR3 is TGTGCTCTCGCGGGCTACTGGGGGATTGAGGAACCCATCTTT. It specifies CALAGYWGIEEPIF.

As concerns this clone: TCRdb lists the protein of a much larger clone for this DNA, which differs at residue 9, so this is likely a read error; the protein given here is translated from the DNA itself. The genes are TRDV1 and TRDJ1; 12 positions match TRDD3. The CDR3 length is 23 residues. V gave up 5 bases and J gave up 2 bases; unmatched junction bases: 27. The germline V gene has CDR1 TSWWSYY and CDR2 QGS. Here the CDR3 reads CALGRRVVARKLGDTPSTDKLIF. CDR3 in DNA: TGTGCTCTTGGGAGAAGGGTAGTTGCCCGAAAACTGGGGGATACTCCCAGTACCGATAAACTCATCTTT.

This clone was counted at least ten times. This chain uses TRDV1 with TRDJ1; 10 bases map to TRDD3. Germline trimming cut 0 bases from V and 0 bases from J; bases unmatched to any gene: 13. CDR1 is TSWWSYY, CDR2 QGS, per germline. The CDR3 is made up of 20 amino acids. The DNA of the CDR3 is TGTGCTCTTGGGGAACTGTCGTCGATAACTGGGGGATCCCACACCGATAAACTCATCTTT. It is translated as CALGELSSITGGSHTDKLIF.

This clone was seen only a few times. The protein held in TCRdb is that of a much larger clone and does not match this DNA's translation at residue 15, likely because of a read error; the protein shown is translated from the DNA. No J gene call was made, and the V gene is TRDV1; the table's D call of TRDD3 was not tested on the DNA. Germline CDR1 reads TSWWSYY; CDR2 reads QGS. This CDR3 is built from 16 residues. The chain's CDR3 is CALGELPGGYTDKLTF. Here the CDR3 DNA reads TGTGCTCTTGGGGAACTCCCCGGGGGTTACACCGATAAACTCACCTTT.

This clone was detected a few times. The protein that TCRdb holds for this DNA derives from a much larger clone and differs from the translated DNA at residue 13, which likely indicates a read error; the protein shown here is translated from the DNA. The CDR3 loop reads CALGERPFFPLLPGDTDKLIF. CDR3 nucleotides: TGTGCTCTTGGGGAACGGCCCTTTTTCCCACTTTTACCGGGGGACACCGATAAACTCATCTTT. The chain employs TRDV1 and TRDJ1; D is perhaps TRDD3 (5 bases). The CDR3 has 21 amino acids. From germline, CDR1 is TSWWSYY and CDR2 QGS. V lost 1 base, J lost 0 bases, and 27 bases lay in between.

This clone has only a few counts. Being one base from a much bigger clone, this may be a read error. V is TRDV2 and J is TRDJ1; possible D gene TRDD3, 5 bases. Here the J gene came from matching the DNA to germline, since TCRdb omits it. CDR1 is GEAIGNYY and CDR2 is EKD in the germline V gene. CDR3 length: 20 residues. V lost 0 bases to trimming and J lost 0 bases, with 25 bases between them. The CDR3 sequence is CACDTVARAGSATYTDKLIF. In DNA, the CDR3 is TGTGCCTGTGACACCGTGGCTCGTGCTGGGTCCGCAACATACACCGATAAACTCATCTTT.

This clone was observed a handful of times. TCRdb's listed protein matches a much larger clone and diverges from this DNA's translation at residue 11, likely through a read error; the protein shown comes from the DNA. The rearrangement joins TRDV1 to TRDJ1, with 7 nucleotides matching TRDD3. V lost 2 bases and J lost 5; bases outside the gene matches: 14. The CDR3 has 17 amino acids. Germline values: CDR1 TSWWSYY, CDR2 QGS. The CDR3 DNA follows: TGTGCTCTTGGGGAATACAGCCTGGGATACTGCCGGGATAAACTCATCTTT. This gives the protein CALGEYSLGYCRDKLIF.

Points on this clone: The protein that TCRdb holds for this DNA derives from a much larger clone and differs from the translated DNA at residue 21, which likely indicates a read error; the protein shown here is translated from the DNA. This rearrangement joins TRDV1 to TRDJ1, with D uncertain. The J gene was not available in TCRdb and was assigned here by matching the DNA to germline segments. The CDR3 length is 22 residues. V lost 0 bases, J lost 9 bases, and 38 bases lay in between. The germline gives CDR1 TSWWSYY, CDR2 QGS. The CDR3 DNA reads TGTGCTCTTGGGGAACTAGCTACCACTTTGCGATCGGAACGCCAAAGGGCAGCACAACTCATCTTT. It translates to CALGELATTLRSERQRAAQLIF.

This clone was picked up a small number of times. A far more abundant clone sits one base away, making this likely a read error. The sample carries other DNA sequences with the same CDR3. This chain uses TRDV1 with TRDJ1; no clear D. Here the J gene was assigned by germline matching of the DNA, as TCRdb has none. The V end was cut by 2 bases, the J end by 1 base, with 26 bases between. The CDR3 extends over 20 amino acids. In germline, CDR1 is TSWWSYY, CDR2 QGS. The CDR3 sequence: CALGERGDSPRRRFTDKLIF. DNA for the CDR3: TGTGCTCTTGGGGAAAGGGGCGATAGCCCTCGCCGACGTTTCACCGATAAACTCATCTTT.

Details on this clone: This likely stems from a read error, as it lies one base from a far larger clone. The sample carries other DNA sequences with the same CDR3. V usage is TRDV1 and J usage is TRDJ1; possible D gene TRDD2, 5 bases. TCRdb lists no J gene, so it was determined here by aligning the DNA to germline. CDR3 length: 16 amino acids. V lost 6 bases and J 0 bases, leaving 17 bases between the germline ends. Germline assignment: CDR1 TSWWSYY and CDR2 QGS. DNA for the CDR3: TGTGCTCTTGGTGAGCCTTTTCCTCCTTACACCGATAAACTCATCTTT. Its protein is CALGEPFPPYTDKLIF.

On this clone itself: TCRdb has a much larger clone's protein, which differs at residue 8 from the translation of this DNA, likely because of a read error; what is shown is the protein translated from the DNA. Other DNA sequences in the same sample also yield this CDR3. The rearrangement uses TRDV1 and TRDJ1, with 10 bases fitting TRDD3. CDR3 length: 17 residues. Germline lookup yields CDR1 TSWWSYY and CDR2 QGS. Unmatched junction bases numbered 10, after V lost 0 bases and J lost 6 bases. Here the CDR3 reads CALGELTGTGGWNKLIF. The CDR3 region has the DNA TGTGCTCTTGGGGAACTTACAGGGACTGGGGGATGGAATAAACTCATCTTT.

In regard to this clone: The translation of this DNA and the TCRdb protein of a much larger clone differ at residue 3, probably owing to a read error; the protein shown here is translated from the DNA. The rearrangement joins TRDV1 to TRDJ1; TRDD3 matches at 12 bases. The J gene is not listed in TCRdb, so it was assigned here from a DNA match to germline. Germline loops: CDR1 TSWWSYY, CDR2 QGS. The length of the CDR3 is 22 residues. CDR3 amino acids: CAPGESFSSSLLGDTGTDKLIF. The CDR3 DNA reads TGTGCTCCTGGGGAATCCTTCTCTTCCTCGCTACTGGGGGATACTGGGACCGATAAACTCATCTTT.

Only a few counts were recorded for this clone. Translating this DNA gives a protein that differs at residue 3 from the TCRdb one, which belongs to a much larger clone; a read error is likely, and the protein shown is this translation. The CDR3 loop reads CAPGPRRWVPDKLIF. CDR3 bases: TGTGCTCCTGGGCCCAGACGCTGGGTACCCGATAAACTCATCTTT. The genes are TRDV1 and TRDJ1; D might be TRDD3 (5 bases). No J segment appears in TCRdb, so it was assigned here by matching the sequence to germline. Germline V gives CDR1 TSWWSYY, CDR2 QGS. CDR3 length: 15 residues.

This clone was counted only a few times. TCRdb attributes to this sequence the protein of a much larger clone, which differs from the DNA translation at residue 5; a read error is likely, and the protein displayed is translated from the DNA. The chain employs TRDV2 and TRDJ3; 13 positions match TRDD3. J gave up 0 bases and V 3 bases, and 10 bases lay outside the gene matches. Germline CDR1 GEAIGNYY, CDR2 EKD. The CDR3 is made up of 21 amino acids. The CDR3 DNA follows: TGTGCCTGTGACGCCTTACTGGGGGATACGGGAAGCTCCTGGGACACCCGACAGATGTTTTTC. Its translation is CACDALLGDTGSSWDTRQMFF.